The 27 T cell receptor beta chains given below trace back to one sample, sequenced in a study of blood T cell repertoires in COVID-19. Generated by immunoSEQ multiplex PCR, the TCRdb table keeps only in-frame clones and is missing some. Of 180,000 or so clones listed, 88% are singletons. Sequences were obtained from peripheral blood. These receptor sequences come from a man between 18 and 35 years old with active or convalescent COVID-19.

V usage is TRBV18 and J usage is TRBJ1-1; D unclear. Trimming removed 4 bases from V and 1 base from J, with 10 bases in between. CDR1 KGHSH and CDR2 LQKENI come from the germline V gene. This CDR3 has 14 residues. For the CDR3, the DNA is TGTGCCAGCTCACGAGGGATGACGAACACTGAAGCTTTCTTT. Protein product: CASSRGMTNTEAFF.

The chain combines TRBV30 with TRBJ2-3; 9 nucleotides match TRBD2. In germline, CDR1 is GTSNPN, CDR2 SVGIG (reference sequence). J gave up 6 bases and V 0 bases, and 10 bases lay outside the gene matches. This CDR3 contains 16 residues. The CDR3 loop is CAWSVQAGGPGDTQYF. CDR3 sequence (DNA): TGTGCCTGGAGTGTACAGGCGGGAGGGCCGGGGGATACGCAGTATTTT. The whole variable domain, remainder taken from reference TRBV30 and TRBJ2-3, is SQTIHQWPATLVQPVGSPLSLECTVEGTSNPNLYWYRQAAGRGLQLLFYSVGIGQISSEVPQNLSASRPQDRQFILSSKKLLLSDSGFYLCAWSVQAGGPGDTQYFGPGTRLTVL.

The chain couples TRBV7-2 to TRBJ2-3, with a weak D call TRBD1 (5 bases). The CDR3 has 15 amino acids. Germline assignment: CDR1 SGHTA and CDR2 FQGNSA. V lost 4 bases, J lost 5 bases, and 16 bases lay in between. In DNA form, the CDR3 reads TGTGCCAGCAGCTCTAGACAGTCCATTTTAGATACGCAGTATTTT. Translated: CASSSRQSILDTQYF.

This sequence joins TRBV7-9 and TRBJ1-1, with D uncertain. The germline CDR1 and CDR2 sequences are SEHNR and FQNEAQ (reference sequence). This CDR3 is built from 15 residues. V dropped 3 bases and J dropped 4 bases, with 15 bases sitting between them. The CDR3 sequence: CASSFLLGRGTEAFF. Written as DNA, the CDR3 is TGTGCCAGCAGCTTTCTTCTAGGGCGGGGCACTGAAGCTTTCTTT.

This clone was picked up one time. The CDR3 region has the DNA TGTGCCTGGAGCTTAGACAGTAACTATGGCTACACCTTC. Its protein product is CAWSLDSNYGYTF. The chain uses TRBV30 and TRBJ1-2; possibly TRBD1 for D (5 bases). The germline V gene encodes CDR1 GTSNPN and CDR2 SVGIG (reference sequence). The CDR3 length is 13 residues. V was pared by 3 bases and J by 1 base, with 9 bases between.

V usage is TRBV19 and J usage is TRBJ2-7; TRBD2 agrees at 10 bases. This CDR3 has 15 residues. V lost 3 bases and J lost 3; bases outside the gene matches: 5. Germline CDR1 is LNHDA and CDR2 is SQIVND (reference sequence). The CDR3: CASSILAGERYEQYF. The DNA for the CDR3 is TGTGCCAGTAGTATCCTAGCGGGGGAACGCTACGAGCAGTACTTC.

The CDR3 nucleotides are TGCAGCGGGGCACCAATGACAGGGGCCAACTATGGCTACACCTTC. This sequence encodes CSGAPMTGANYGYTF. V usage is TRBV29-1 and J usage is TRBJ1-2, with TRBD1 matching over 8 bases. Germline loops: CDR1 SQVTM, CDR2 ANQGSEA. This CDR3 contains 15 residues. The trim removed 7 bases at V and 2 bases at J, leaving 12 bases unmatched.

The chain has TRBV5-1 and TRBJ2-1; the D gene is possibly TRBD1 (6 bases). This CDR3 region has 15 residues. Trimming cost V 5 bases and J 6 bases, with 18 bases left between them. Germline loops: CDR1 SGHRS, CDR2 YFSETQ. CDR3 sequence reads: CASRADRTPGNEQFF. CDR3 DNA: TGCGCCAGCAGAGCTGACAGGACCCCCGGCAATGAGCAGTTCTTC.

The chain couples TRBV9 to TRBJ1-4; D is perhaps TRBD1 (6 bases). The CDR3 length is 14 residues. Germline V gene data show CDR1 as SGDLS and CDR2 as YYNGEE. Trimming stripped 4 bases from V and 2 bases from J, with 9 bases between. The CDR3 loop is CASSRGGTNEKLFF. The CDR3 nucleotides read TGTGCCAGCAGCCGGGGGGGCACTAATGAAAAACTGTTTTTT.

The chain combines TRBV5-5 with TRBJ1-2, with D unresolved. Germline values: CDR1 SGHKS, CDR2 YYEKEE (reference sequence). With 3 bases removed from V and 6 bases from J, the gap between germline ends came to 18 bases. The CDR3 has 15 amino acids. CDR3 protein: CASSSRGGGSDGYTF. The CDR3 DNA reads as TGTGCCAGCAGCTCCCGGGGTGGAGGGTCTGATGGCTACACCTTC. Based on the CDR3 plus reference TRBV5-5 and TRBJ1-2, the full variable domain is DAGVTQSPTHLIKTRGQQVTLRCSPISGHKSVSWYQQVLGQGPQFIFQYYEKEERGRGNFPDRFSARQFPNYSSELNVNALLLGDSALYLCASSSRGGGSDGYTFGSGTRLTVV.

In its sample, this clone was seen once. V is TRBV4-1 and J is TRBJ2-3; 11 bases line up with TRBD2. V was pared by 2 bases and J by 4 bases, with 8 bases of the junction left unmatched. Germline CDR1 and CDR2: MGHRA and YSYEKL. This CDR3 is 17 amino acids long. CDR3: CASSQRPLAGDADTQYF. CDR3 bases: TGCGCCAGCAGCCAACGCCCACTAGCGGGGGATGCAGATACGCAGTATTTT.

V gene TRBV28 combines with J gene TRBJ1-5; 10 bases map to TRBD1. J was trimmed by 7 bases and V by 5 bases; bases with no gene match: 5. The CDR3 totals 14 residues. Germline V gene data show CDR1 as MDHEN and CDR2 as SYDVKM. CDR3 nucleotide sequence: TGTGCCAGCAGTCAAGGACAGGGGGTCCAGCCCCAGCATTTT. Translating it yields CASSQGQGVQPQHF.

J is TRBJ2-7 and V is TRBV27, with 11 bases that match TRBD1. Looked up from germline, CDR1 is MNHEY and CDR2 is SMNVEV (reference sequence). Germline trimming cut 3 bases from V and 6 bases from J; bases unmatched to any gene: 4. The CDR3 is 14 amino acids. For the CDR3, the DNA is TGTGCCAGCAGTTTGAGGACAGGGGGCACCGAGCAGTACTTC. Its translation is CASSLRTGGTEQYF.

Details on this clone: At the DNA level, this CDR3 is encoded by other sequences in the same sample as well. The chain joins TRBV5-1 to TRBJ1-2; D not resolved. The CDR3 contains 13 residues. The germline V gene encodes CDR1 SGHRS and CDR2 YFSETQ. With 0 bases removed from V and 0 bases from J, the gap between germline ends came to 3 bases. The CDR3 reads CASSLDTNYGYTF. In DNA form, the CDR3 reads TGCGCCAGCAGCTTGGACACTAACTATGGCTACACCTTC.

CDR3 residues: CASSPLLGSTKNTEAFF. For the CDR3, the DNA is TGTGCCAGCTCACCTTTACTCGGGTCTACTAAGAACACTGAAGCTTTCTTT. V and J are TRBV18 and TRBJ1-1; D unclear. Germline values: CDR1 KGHSH, CDR2 LQKENI. V lost 3 bases and J 1 base, leaving 18 bases between the germline ends. The CDR3 contains 17 residues.

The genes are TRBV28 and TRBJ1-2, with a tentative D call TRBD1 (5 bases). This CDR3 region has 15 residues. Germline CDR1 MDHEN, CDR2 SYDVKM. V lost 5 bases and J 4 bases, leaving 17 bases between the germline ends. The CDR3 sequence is CASSGPGNFGYGYTF. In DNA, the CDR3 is TGTGCCAGCAGTGGACCAGGGAATTTCGGCTATGGCTACACCTTC.

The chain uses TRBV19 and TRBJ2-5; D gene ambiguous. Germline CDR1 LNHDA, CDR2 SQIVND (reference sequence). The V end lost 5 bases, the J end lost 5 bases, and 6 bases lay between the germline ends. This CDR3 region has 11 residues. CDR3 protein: CASSQFETQYF. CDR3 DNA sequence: TGTGCCAGTAGTCAATTCGAGACCCAGTACTTC.

CDR3 loop: CASSSKRGGSSGNTIYF. The DNA for the CDR3 is TGTGCCAGCAGCTCCAAACGGGGGGGTAGCTCTGGAAACACCATATATTTT. The chain joins TRBV7-2 to TRBJ1-3; D may be TRBD1 (5 bases). Per the germline V gene, CDR1 is SGHTA and CDR2 is FQGNSA. The CDR3 contains 17 residues. The V end was cut by 4 bases, the J end by 0 bases, with 16 bases between.

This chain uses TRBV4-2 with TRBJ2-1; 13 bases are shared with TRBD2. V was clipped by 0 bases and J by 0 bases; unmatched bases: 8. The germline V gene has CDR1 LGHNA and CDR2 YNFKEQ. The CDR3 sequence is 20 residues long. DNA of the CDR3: TGTGCCAGCAGCCAAGATGGGACTAGCGGGACCTCGAGCTCCTACAATGAGCAGTTCTTC. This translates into CASSQDGTSGTSSSYNEQFF.

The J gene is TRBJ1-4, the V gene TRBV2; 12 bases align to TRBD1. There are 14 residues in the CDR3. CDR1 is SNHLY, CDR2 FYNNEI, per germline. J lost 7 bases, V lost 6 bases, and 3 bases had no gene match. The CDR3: CASRGQGAGEKLFF. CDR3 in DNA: TGTGCCAGCAGGGGACAGGGGGCAGGTGAAAAACTGTTTTTT.

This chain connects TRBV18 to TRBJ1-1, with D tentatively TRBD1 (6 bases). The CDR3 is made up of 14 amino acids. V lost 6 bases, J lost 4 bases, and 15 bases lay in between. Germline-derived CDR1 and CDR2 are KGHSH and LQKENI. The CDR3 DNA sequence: TGTGCCAGCTCCCCGCAGGGGTCCGGCACTGAAGCTTTCTTT. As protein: CASSPQGSGTEAFF.

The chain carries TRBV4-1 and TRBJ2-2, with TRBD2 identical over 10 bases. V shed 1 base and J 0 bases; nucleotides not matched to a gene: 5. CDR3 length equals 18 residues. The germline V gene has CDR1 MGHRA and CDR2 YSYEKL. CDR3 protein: CASSQVLAGGSNTGELFF. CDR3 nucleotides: TGCGCCAGCAGCCAAGTATTAGCGGGAGGCTCGAACACCGGGGAGCTGTTTTTT.

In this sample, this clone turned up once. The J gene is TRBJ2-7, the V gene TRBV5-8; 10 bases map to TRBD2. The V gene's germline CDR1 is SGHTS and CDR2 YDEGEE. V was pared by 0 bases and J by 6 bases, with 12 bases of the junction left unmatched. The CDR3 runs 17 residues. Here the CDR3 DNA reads TGTGCCAGCAGCTTGGCCTTCGGCCTAGCGGGAGTTTCCGAGCAGTACTTC. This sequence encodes CASSLAFGLAGVSEQYF.

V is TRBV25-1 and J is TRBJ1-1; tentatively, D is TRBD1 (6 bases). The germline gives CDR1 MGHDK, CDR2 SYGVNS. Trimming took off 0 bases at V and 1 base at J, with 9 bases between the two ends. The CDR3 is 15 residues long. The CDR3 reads CASSEYAGANTEAFF. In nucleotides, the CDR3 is TGTGCCAGCAGTGAATATGCAGGGGCGAACACTGAAGCTTTCTTT. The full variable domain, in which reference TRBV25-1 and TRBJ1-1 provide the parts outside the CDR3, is EADIYQTPRYLVIGTGKKITLECSQTMGHDKMYWYQQDPGMELHLIHYSYGVNSTEKGDLSSESTVSRIRTEHFPLTLESARPSHTSQYLCASSEYAGANTEAFFGQGTRLTVV.

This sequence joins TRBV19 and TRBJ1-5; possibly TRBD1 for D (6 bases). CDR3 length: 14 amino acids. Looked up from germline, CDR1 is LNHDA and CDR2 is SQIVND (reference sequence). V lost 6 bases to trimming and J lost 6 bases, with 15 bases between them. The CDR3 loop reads CASSKNREGQPQHF. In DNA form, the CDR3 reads TGTGCCAGTAGCAAGAACAGGGAAGGTCAGCCCCAGCATTTT. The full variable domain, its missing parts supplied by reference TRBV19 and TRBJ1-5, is DGGITQSPKYLFRKEGQNVTLSCEQNLNHDAMYWYRQDPGQGLRLIYYSQIVNDFQKGDIAEGYSVSREKKESFPLTVTSAQKNPTAFYLCASSKNREGQPQHFGDGTRLSIL.

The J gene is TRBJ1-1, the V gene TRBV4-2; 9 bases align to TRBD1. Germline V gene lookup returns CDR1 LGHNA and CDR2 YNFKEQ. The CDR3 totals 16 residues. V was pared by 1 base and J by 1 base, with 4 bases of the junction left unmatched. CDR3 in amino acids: CASSQARTGENTEAFF. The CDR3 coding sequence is TGTGCCAGCAGCCAAGCTCGGACAGGGGAGAACACTGAAGCTTTCTTT.

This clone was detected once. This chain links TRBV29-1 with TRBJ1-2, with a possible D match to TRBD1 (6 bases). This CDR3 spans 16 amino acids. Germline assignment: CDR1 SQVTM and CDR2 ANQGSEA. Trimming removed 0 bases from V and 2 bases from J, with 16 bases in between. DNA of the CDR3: TGCAGCGTTGAAGATCGGGGCGCAGGGGCCAACTATGGCTACACCTTC. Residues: CSVEDRGAGANYGYTF. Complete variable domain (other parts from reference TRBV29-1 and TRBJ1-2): SAVISQKPSRDICQRGTSLTIQCQVDSQVTMMFWYRQQPGQSLTLIATANQGSEATYESGFVIDKFPISRPNLTFSTLTVSNMSPEDSSIYLCSVEDRGAGANYGYTFGSGTRLTVV.